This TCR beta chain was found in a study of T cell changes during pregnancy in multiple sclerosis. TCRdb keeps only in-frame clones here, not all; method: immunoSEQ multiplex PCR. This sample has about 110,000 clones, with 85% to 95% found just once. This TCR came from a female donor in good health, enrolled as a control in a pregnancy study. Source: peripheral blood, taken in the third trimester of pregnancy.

The CDR3 is CASSVATGDSGNTIYF. The CDR3, as DNA: TGTGCCAGCAGCGTAGCTACAGGGGACTCTGGAAACACCATATATTTT. V usage is TRBV9 and J usage is TRBJ1-3; 7 bases are shared with TRBD1. Germline V gene data show CDR1 as SGDLS and CDR2 as YYNGEE. The CDR3 extends over 16 amino acids. V dropped 0 bases and J dropped 0; count of bases not matched to a gene: 3.